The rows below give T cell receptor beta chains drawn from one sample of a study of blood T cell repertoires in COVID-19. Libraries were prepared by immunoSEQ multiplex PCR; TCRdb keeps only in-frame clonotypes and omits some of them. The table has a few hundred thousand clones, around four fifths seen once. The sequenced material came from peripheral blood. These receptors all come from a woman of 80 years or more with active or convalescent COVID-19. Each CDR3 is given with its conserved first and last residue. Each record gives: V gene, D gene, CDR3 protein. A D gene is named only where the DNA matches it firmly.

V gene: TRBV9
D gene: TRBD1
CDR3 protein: CASSRIGQGRTEAFF

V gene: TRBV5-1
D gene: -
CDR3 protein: CASSFEGVGETQYF

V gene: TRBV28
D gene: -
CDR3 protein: CASSFYGGSKNIQYF

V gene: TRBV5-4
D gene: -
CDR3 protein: CASSLGQNQETQYF

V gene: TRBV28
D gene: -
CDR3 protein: CASSLRSGLKFF

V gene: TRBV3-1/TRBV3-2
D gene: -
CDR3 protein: CASSPTSRVENYGYTF

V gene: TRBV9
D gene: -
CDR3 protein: CASTVLTGTDTQYF

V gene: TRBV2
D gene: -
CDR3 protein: CASRGARGTF

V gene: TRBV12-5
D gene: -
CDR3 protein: CASGRLLTTRSYEQYF

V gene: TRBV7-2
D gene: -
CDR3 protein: CASSSRQEYNSPLHF

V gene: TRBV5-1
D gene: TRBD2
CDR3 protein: CASSEGLAGNTDTQYF

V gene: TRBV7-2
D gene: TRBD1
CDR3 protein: CASSRDSPYEQYF

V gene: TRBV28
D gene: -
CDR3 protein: CASSITRDSSPYEQYF